This T cell receptor (beta chain) was sequenced for a study of blood T cell repertoires in COVID-19. Looking at the study overall: COVID-19 samples from acute and convalescent phases originated in the United States, Italy and Spain. The analysed material was cDNA or gDNA that came from T cells, B-cell-depleted T cells, or PBMCs.

Measured with immunoSEQ multiplex PCR; TCRdb has only the in-frame clones, and not every one. The sample lists 200,000 to 250,000 clones, around four fifths seen once, with nearly 5% in the top ten. This CDR3 is built from 14 residues. V was clipped by 3 bases and J by 6 bases; unmatched bases: 10. Germline V CDR1 and CDR2: DFQATT, SNEGSKA (reference sequence). The chain couples TRBV20-1 to TRBJ1-2; 7 nucleotides agree with TRBD1. The sequence was obtained from a woman aged 45-59 years who had been exposed to COVID-19. Sequenced material: PBMCs or T cells enriched from blood (not recorded which). This chain's CDR3 is CSASTGRQGNGYTF. The CDR3 DNA is TGCAGTGCTAGTACAGGGAGACAGGGAAATGGCTACACCTTC.